The clone carrying this T cell receptor beta chain has more than one count but fewer than ten. Germline loops: CDR1 LNHDA, CDR2 SQIVND (reference sequence). CDR3 size: 14 residues. With V trimmed by 11 bases and J by 11 bases, 20 bases remained unmatched. The sample is drawn from a study of control samples from healthy donors and cancer patients. Assay used: immunoSEQ multiplex PCR; TCRdb lists only in-frame clones, some missing. The repertoire consists of approximately 49,000 clones, with approximately 83% occurring once and the leading ten covering about 2.8%. The TCR originated in a woman in her forties or fifties with lung cancer. The source material was PBMCs. The chain carries TRBV19 and TRBJ1-1; 7 nucleotides align to TRBD1. The CDR3 loop is CAVASRDSTLIAFF. DNA for the CDR3: TGTGCCGTGGCATCTAGGGACAGTACACTGATCGCTTTCTTT.